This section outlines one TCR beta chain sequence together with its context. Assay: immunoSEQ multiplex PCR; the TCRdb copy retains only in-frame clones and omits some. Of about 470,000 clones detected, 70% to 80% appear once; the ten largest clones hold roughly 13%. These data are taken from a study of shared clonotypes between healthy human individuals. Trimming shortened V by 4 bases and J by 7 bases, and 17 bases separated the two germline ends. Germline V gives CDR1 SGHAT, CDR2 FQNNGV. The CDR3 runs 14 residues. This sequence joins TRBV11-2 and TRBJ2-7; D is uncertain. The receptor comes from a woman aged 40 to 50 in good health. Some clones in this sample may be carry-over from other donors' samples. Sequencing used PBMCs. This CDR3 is CASSSTGKVWEQYF. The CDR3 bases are TGTGCCAGCAGCTCCACTGGGAAAGTATGGGAGCAGTACTTC.